Listed below are T cell receptor beta chains from one sample, sequenced in a study of blood T cell repertoires in COVID-19. Assay used: immunoSEQ multiplex PCR; TCRdb lists only in-frame clones, some missing. The sample comprises fewer than 90,000 clones, 88% of which are singletons, and around 0.44% rests with the top ten. Sequencing was done on a sample of peripheral blood. Every receptor here comes from a man aged 55 to 69 with acute or convalescent COVID-19. Each CDR3 is given with its conserved first and last residue. The order of the fields is J gene, V gene, D gene, clone size, CDR3 protein, CDR3 DNA. A D gene is named only where the DNA matches it firmly. The listing skips clone size in some rows; elsewhere it reads once, few, many or a size class.

j_call: TRBJ2-5
v_call: TRBV2
d_call: TRBD2
clone_size: .
cdr3_aa: CASRTSGALTQETQYF
cdr3_nt: TGTGCCAGCCGGACTAGCGGAGCGTTGACCCAAGAGACCCAGTACTTC

j_call: TRBJ2-6
v_call: TRBV28
d_call: .
clone_size: .
cdr3_aa: CASSQTGTIVSGANVLTF
cdr3_nt: TGTGCCAGCAGCCAAACCGGGACAATAGTCTCTGGGGCCAACGTCCTGACTTTC

j_call: TRBJ2-7
v_call: TRBV6-5
d_call: .
clone_size: .
cdr3_aa: CASRRPREPSYEQYF
cdr3_nt: TGTGCCAGCAGGCGTCCCCGGGAGCCATCCTACGAGCAGTACTTC

j_call: TRBJ1-6
v_call: TRBV5-1
d_call: TRBD1
clone_size: .
cdr3_aa: CASSLEVGGNSPLHF
cdr3_nt: TGCGCCAGCAGCCTGGAGGTAGGGGGCAATTCACCCCTCCACTTT

j_call: TRBJ2-1
v_call: TRBV18
d_call: TRBD2
clone_size: .
cdr3_aa: CASSPQLAGEDEQFF
cdr3_nt: TGTGCCAGCTCACCACAACTAGCGGGAGAGGATGAGCAGTTCTTC

j_call: TRBJ2-1
v_call: TRBV7-2
d_call: TRBD2
clone_size: .
cdr3_aa: CASSLVAGGLQFF
cdr3_nt: TGTGCCAGCAGCTTAGTAGCGGGAGGTTTGCAGTTCTTC

j_call: TRBJ2-3
v_call: TRBV19
d_call: .
clone_size: once
cdr3_aa: CASSSASAPSSRNTQYF
cdr3_nt: TGTGCCAGTAGTTCAGCTAGCGCCCCTTCATCGCGTAATACGCAGTATTTT

j_call: TRBJ1-6
v_call: TRBV6-5
d_call: TRBD1
clone_size: .
cdr3_aa: CASSSSGTDNSPLHF
cdr3_nt: TGTGCCAGCAGTTCGTCCGGGACAGATAATTCACCCCTCCACTTT

j_call: TRBJ2-5
v_call: TRBV5-1
d_call: TRBD2
clone_size: .
cdr3_aa: CASTATSGMETQYF
cdr3_nt: TGCGCCAGCACGGCGACTAGCGGGATGGAGACCCAGTACTTC

j_call: TRBJ2-5
v_call: TRBV7-3
d_call: TRBD1
clone_size: .
cdr3_aa: CASSYGTGGGETQYF
cdr3_nt: TGTGCCAGCAGCTACGGGACAGGGGGCGGTGAGACCCAGTACTTC

j_call: TRBJ1-5
v_call: TRBV12-5
d_call: TRBD1
clone_size: .
cdr3_aa: CASGLERQGSTQPQHF
cdr3_nt: TGTGCTAGTGGTTTGGAGCGACAGGGGTCTACTCAGCCCCAGCATTTT

j_call: TRBJ1-2
v_call: TRBV6-5
d_call: .
clone_size: .
cdr3_aa: CASSYSRGAQGYTF
cdr3_nt: TGTGCCAGCAGTTACTCGCGGGGGGCGCAGGGCTACACCTTC

j_call: TRBJ1-2
v_call: TRBV13
d_call: TRBD1
clone_size: .
cdr3_aa: CASSHRGQDGYTF
cdr3_nt: TGTGCCAGCAGCCACAGGGGGCAGGATGGCTACACCTTC

j_call: TRBJ2-3
v_call: TRBV5-6
d_call: .
clone_size: .
cdr3_aa: CASSQTDTQYF
cdr3_nt: TGTGCCAGCAGCCAGACAGATACGCAGTATTTT

j_call: TRBJ2-3
v_call: TRBV15
d_call: TRBD1
clone_size: .
cdr3_aa: CATRQGASTDTQYF
cdr3_nt: TGTGCCACCAGGCAGGGGGCGAGCACAGATACGCAGTATTTT

j_call: TRBJ2-7
v_call: TRBV6-5
d_call: .
clone_size: .
cdr3_aa: CASSYTGVSREQYF
cdr3_nt: TGTGCCAGCAGTTATACGGGTGTTTCGAGGGAGCAGTACTTC

j_call: TRBJ1-4
v_call: TRBV5-1
d_call: .
clone_size: .
cdr3_aa: CASSSGLWATTPTNEKLFF
cdr3_nt: TGCGCCAGCAGCTCAGGGTTATGGGCTACCACTCCAACTAATGAAAAACTGTTTTTT

j_call: TRBJ2-7
v_call: TRBV4-1
d_call: TRBD2
clone_size: .
cdr3_aa: CASSKLAGGTYEQYF
cdr3_nt: TGCGCCAGCAGCAAGCTAGCGGGAGGGACCTACGAGCAGTACTTC

j_call: TRBJ2-2
v_call: TRBV6-2/TRBV6-3
d_call: .
clone_size: .
cdr3_aa: CASSFGEITGELFF
cdr3_nt: TGTGCCAGCAGTTTTGGGGAGATCACCGGGGAGCTGTTTTTT

j_call: TRBJ2-7
v_call: TRBV5-1
d_call: .
clone_size: .
cdr3_aa: CASSTGTANSYEQYF
cdr3_nt: TGCGCCAGCAGCACCGGGACTGCGAACTCCTACGAGCAGTACTTC

j_call: TRBJ2-7
v_call: TRBV28
d_call: .
clone_size: .
cdr3_aa: CASSSVREQYF
cdr3_nt: TGTGCCAGCAGTTCCGTCCGGGAGCAGTACTTC

j_call: TRBJ2-2
v_call: TRBV5-4
d_call: TRBD1
clone_size: .
cdr3_aa: CASSRDRNTGELFF
cdr3_nt: TGTGCCAGCAGCCGGGACAGGAACACCGGGGAGCTGTTTTTT

j_call: TRBJ1-6
v_call: TRBV6-1
d_call: .
clone_size: .
cdr3_aa: CATSEVLRDSPLHF
cdr3_nt: TGTGCCACCAGTGAGGTACTTAGAGATTCACCCCTCCACTTT

j_call: TRBJ2-6
v_call: TRBV27
d_call: .
clone_size: .
cdr3_aa: CASSFLISGANVLTF
cdr3_nt: TGTGCCAGCAGTTTCTTAATTTCTGGGGCCAACGTCCTGACTTTC

j_call: TRBJ2-1
v_call: TRBV5-1
d_call: .
clone_size: .
cdr3_aa: CASSLVKGSYNEQFF
cdr3_nt: TGCGCCAGCAGCTTGGTCAAGGGGTCCTACAATGAGCAGTTCTTC

j_call: TRBJ2-5
v_call: TRBV3-1/TRBV3-2
d_call: TRBD1
clone_size: .
cdr3_aa: CASSQTTGVETQYF
cdr3_nt: TGTGCCAGCAGCCAAACCACAGGGGTCGAGACCCAGTACTTC

j_call: TRBJ2-5
v_call: TRBV6-1
d_call: .
clone_size: .
cdr3_aa: CASSEDIGAYQETQYF
cdr3_nt: TGTGCCAGCAGTGAAGATATAGGGGCCTATCAAGAGACCCAGTACTTC

j_call: TRBJ2-1
v_call: TRBV4-1
d_call: .
clone_size: .
cdr3_aa: CASSQAGRGGAGEQFF
cdr3_nt: TGCGCCAGCAGCCAAGCGGGAAGGGGGGGGGCAGGTGAGCAGTTCTTC

j_call: TRBJ2-1
v_call: TRBV7-9
d_call: TRBD1
clone_size: few
cdr3_aa: CASKPGQGLDEQFF
cdr3_nt: TGTGCCAGCAAACCGGGACAGGGGCTCGATGAGCAGTTCTTC

j_call: TRBJ2-1
v_call: TRBV10-1
d_call: TRBD2
clone_size: .
cdr3_aa: CASSRLTNAKFSGRVDNEQFF
cdr3_nt: TGCGCCAGCAGCCGATTGACGAACGCCAAATTTAGCGGGAGAGTTGACAATGAGCAGTTCTTC

j_call: TRBJ1-2
v_call: TRBV3-1/TRBV3-2
d_call: .
clone_size: .
cdr3_aa: CASSQYDYGYTF
cdr3_nt: TGTGCCAGCAGCCAATATGACTATGGCTACACCTTC

j_call: TRBJ1-2
v_call: TRBV5-1
d_call: .
clone_size: .
cdr3_aa: CASSSGTQLSYGYTF
cdr3_nt: TGCGCCAGCAGCTCAGGGACACAACTCTCCTATGGCTACACCTTC

j_call: TRBJ1-2
v_call: TRBV6-2/TRBV6-3
d_call: .
clone_size: .
cdr3_aa: CASSYSYREDYGYTF
cdr3_nt: TGTGCCAGCAGTTACTCCTACCGGGAGGACTATGGCTACACCTTC

j_call: TRBJ2-7
v_call: TRBV5-1
d_call: .
clone_size: .
cdr3_aa: CASSYEREQYF
cdr3_nt: TGCGCCAGCAGTTACGAGCGGGAGCAGTACTTC

j_call: TRBJ2-2
v_call: TRBV9
d_call: .
clone_size: .
cdr3_aa: CASSVLGRGGELFF
cdr3_nt: TGTGCCAGCAGCGTCTTAGGGAGAGGCGGGGAGCTGTTTTTT

j_call: TRBJ1-1
v_call: TRBV5-1
d_call: TRBD1
clone_size: once
cdr3_aa: CASSPGQVGTEAFF
cdr3_nt: TGCGCCAGCAGCCCGGGACAGGTCGGCACTGAAGCTTTCTTT

j_call: TRBJ1-1
v_call: TRBV14
d_call: .
clone_size: few
cdr3_aa: CASGRAGANTEAFF
cdr3_nt: TGTGCCAGCGGGCGGGCAGGGGCGAACACTGAAGCTTTCTTT

j_call: TRBJ2-1
v_call: TRBV5-6
d_call: .
clone_size: once
cdr3_aa: CASSLTLAHEQFF
cdr3_nt: TGTGCCAGCAGCTTGACACTAGCCCATGAGCAGTTCTTC

j_call: TRBJ1-2
v_call: TRBV29-1
d_call: TRBD1
clone_size: .
cdr3_aa: CSVRTGLYGYTF
cdr3_nt: TGCAGCGTTCGGACAGGCCTCTATGGCTACACCTTC

j_call: TRBJ1-4
v_call: TRBV2
d_call: .
clone_size: few
cdr3_aa: CASSGGRGEKLFF
cdr3_nt: TGTGCCAGCAGTGGGGGGAGGGGTGAAAAACTGTTTTTT

j_call: TRBJ1-1
v_call: TRBV2
d_call: .
clone_size: .
cdr3_aa: CASSEQGVRTEAFF
cdr3_nt: TGTGCCAGCAGTGAACAGGGTGTCCGGACTGAAGCTTTCTTT